The next 15 T cell receptor beta chains were all read from a single sample in a study of T cell responses to AZD1222 COVID-19 vaccine. The data were produced by immunoSEQ multiplex PCR, yet TCRdb's version contains in-frame clones alone and is incomplete. Its listing shows over 130,000 clones. Sample: peripheral blood. These receptors all come from an adult in good health.

This chain uses TRBV30 with TRBJ1-2; 12 bases line up with TRBD1. After removal of 8 bases from V and 5 bases from J, the junction contained 6 bases not matched to a gene. This CDR3 is 13 amino acids long. Per germline, CDR1 GTSNPN and CDR2 SVGIG (reference sequence). The CDR3, as DNA: TGTGCCGGGGGACAGGGGGCAGGGTATGGCTACACCTTC. Encoded protein: CAGGQGAGYGYTF.

V is TRBV6-5 and J is TRBJ2-3; TRBD2 agrees at 9 bases. Germline CDR1 and CDR2: MNHEY and SVGAGI. This CDR3 is built from 14 residues. After removal of 11 bases from V and 6 bases from J, the junction contained 12 bases not matched to a gene. The CDR3 spells CAGSELAGSDTQYF. CDR3 DNA: TGTGCCGGATCGGAGCTAGCGGGGTCTGATACGCAGTATTTT.

V is TRBV19 and J is TRBJ1-1; D remains ambiguous. Trimming left V 2 bases short and J 1 base short, with 11 bases between. CDR3 length equals 15 residues. Germline CDR1 reads LNHDA; CDR2 reads SQIVND (reference sequence). CDR3 in amino acids: CASSITGRSNTEAFF. Written as DNA, the CDR3 is TGTGCCAGTAGTATAACCGGACGGTCGAACACTGAAGCTTTCTTT. Full variable domain (remainder filled in from reference TRBV19 and TRBJ1-1): DGGITQSPKYLFRKEGQNVTLSCEQNLNHDAMYWYRQDPGQGLRLIYYSQIVNDFQKGDIAEGYSVSREKKESFPLTVTSAQKNPTAFYLCASSITGRSNTEAFFGQGTRLTVV.

The chain is built from TRBV7-2 and TRBJ1-5, with D possibly matching TRBD1 (5 bases). Per germline, CDR1 SGHTA and CDR2 FQGNSA. This CDR3 is built from 15 residues. The V end was cut by 2 bases, the J end by 10 bases, with 18 bases between. The DNA for the CDR3 is TGTGCCAGCAGCTTACTTTTTGGGGGGATCAGCCCCCAGCATTTT. As protein: CASSLLFGGISPQHF.

The chain is built from TRBV6-5 and TRBJ1-1; D unresolved. Germline loops: CDR1 MNHEY, CDR2 SVGAGI. Trimming stripped 8 bases from V and 1 base from J, with 8 bases between. This CDR3 has 12 residues. CDR3 DNA: TGTGCCAGCGTAGACCCGAACACTGAAGCTTTCTTT. It yields the protein CASVDPNTEAFF.

The chain links TRBV5-4 to TRBJ1-2; D might be TRBD1 (5 bases). The ends were cut back, 6 bases at V and 5 bases at J, with 17 bases in the middle. The length of the CDR3 is 14 residues. CDR1 SGHNT and CDR2 YYREEE come from the germline V gene (reference sequence). The CDR3 loop is CASNLAGPKYGYTF. The CDR3 nucleotides are TGTGCCAGCAACCTGGCGGGACCGAAGTATGGCTACACCTTC.

The chain employs TRBV5-1 and TRBJ1-1, with D possibly TRBD1 on 5 matching bases. This CDR3 is 13 amino acids long. Trimming removed 7 bases at V and 1 base at J, with 11 bases between. Germline V gene sequence: CDR1 SGHRS, CDR2 YFSETQ. DNA of the CDR3: TGCGCCAGCGCTCTTACAGGGAACACTGAAGCTTTCTTT. Translated, it gives CASALTGNTEAFF.

The chain has TRBV18 and TRBJ1-1, with D possibly being TRBD1 (5 bases). CDR1 KGHSH and CDR2 LQKENI come from the germline V gene. The CDR3 is 11 amino acids. The ends were cut back, 4 bases at V and 5 bases at J, with 5 bases in the middle. The CDR3 bases are TGTGCCAGCTCACAGGGGACTGAAGCTTTCTTT. Amino acid sequence: CASSQGTEAFF.

The genes are TRBV15 and TRBJ2-1, with unresolved D. Germline V CDR1 and CDR2: LNHNV, YYDKDF (reference sequence). Trimming took 1 base from V and 1 from J, leaving 8 bases between them. CDR3 length equals 15 residues. CDR3 loop: CATSRGTVSYNEQFF. CDR3 DNA: TGTGCCACCAGCAGAGGTACAGTATCCTACAATGAGCAGTTCTTC.

This chain links TRBV3-1 (or the pseudogene TRBV3-2) with TRBJ1-6; no firm D call. CDR1 is LGHDT, CDR2 YNNKEL, per germline (reference sequence). Trimming shortened V by 2 bases and J by 6 bases, and 8 bases separated the two germline ends. The CDR3 is made up of 14 amino acids. The CDR3 loop reads CASSQITTNSPLHF. CDR3 DNA: TGTGCCAGCAGCCAAATTACAACTAATTCACCCCTCCACTTT.

The CDR3 spells CASSCSGTGNEKLFF. The DNA of the CDR3 is TGTGCCAGCAGCTGTTCGGGGACAGGCAATGAAAAACTGTTTTTT. J is TRBJ1-4 and V is TRBV7-3; 8 nucleotides line up with TRBD1. Germline V gene data show CDR1 as SGHTA and CDR2 as FQGTGA. This CDR3 region has 15 residues. With 4 bases clipped from V and 5 bases from J, the junction kept 6 bases outside the gene matches.

V is TRBV7-9 and J is TRBJ1-5; tentatively, D is TRBD1 (5 bases). Per germline, CDR1 SEHNR and CDR2 FQNEAQ (reference sequence). V was cut by 5 bases and J by 2 bases, with 10 bases left in between. The CDR3 is 14 residues long. The CDR3: CASSPGRGNQPQHF. The CDR3, as DNA: TGTGCCAGCAGCCCGGGACGGGGCAATCAGCCCCAGCATTTT.

The chain has TRBV4-1 and TRBJ2-7, with a tentative D call TRBD1 (5 bases). CDR3 size: 14 residues. Germline CDR1 and CDR2: MGHRA and YSYEKL. V was pared by 4 bases and J by 3 bases, with 13 bases between. CDR3 protein: CASSLDRPNYEQYF. The CDR3 bases are TGCGCCAGCAGCCTAGACAGACCAAACTACGAGCAGTACTTC.

J is TRBJ2-5 and V is TRBV5-1; TRBD1 agrees at 7 bases. V lost 3 bases, J lost 5 bases, and 10 bases stayed unmatched. CDR3 length: 15 residues. The V gene's germline CDR1 is SGHRS and CDR2 YFSETQ. CDR3 in amino acids: CASSSGQAPRETQYF. The CDR3 bases are TGCGCCAGCAGCTCCGGACAGGCACCGCGGGAGACCCAGTACTTC.

This sequence joins TRBV7-8 and TRBJ1-6; TRBD1 matches 8 bases. Germline V lookup: CDR1 SGHVS, CDR2 FQNEAQ. V was pared by 1 base and J by 9 bases, with 8 bases of the junction left unmatched. The CDR3 length is 16 residues. The CDR3 region has the DNA TGTGCCAGCAGCTTAGTAGTTGGACAGGGTACTTCACCCCTCCACTTT. It encodes CASSLVVGQGTSPLHF.